This TCR beta chain was found in a study of blood T cells in healthy people across ages. The overall study: Per two T cells, about one barcoded beta molecule was captured through template switching. Notes on the study in general: Reliance upon unsorted PBMCs precluded definitive naive versus antigen-experienced comparison.

Deletions cut 3 bases from V and 6 bases from J, with 9 bases between. CDR3 length equals 12 residues. CDR1 is GTSNPN, CDR2 SVGIG, per germline (reference sequence). Details on this clonotype: Its antigen is still unknown.

The use of a sample-barcoded 5' primer and a J-beta primer mix characterized a second PCR of roughly 7 to 12 cycles. From the 5' RACE reads, TCRdb called clonotypes with MiXCR, one entry per CDR3 protein. The sample contains some 900,000 distinct CDR3 sequences, about 28% of which appear only once. The rearrangement joins TRBV30 to TRBJ2-1; D unclear. Sequencing input: blood. The TCR sequence derives from a woman older than 75 in good health. Written as DNA, the CDR3 is TGTGCCTGGAGCCGTACGTCCAATGAGCAGTTCTTC. Translation gives CAWSRTSNEQFF.